The 25 T cell receptor beta chains below all came from one sample that was sequenced in a study of blood T cell repertoires in COVID-19. Produced via immunoSEQ multiplex PCR; TCRdb's table is partial and in-frame only. The sample carries 90,000 to 100,000 clones, about 81% recorded once. Input material: peripheral blood. The receptors originated from a man older than 75 with acute or convalescent COVID-19.

This chain connects TRBV18 to TRBJ1-1; TRBD1 aligns across 9 bases. This CDR3 comprises 16 residues. V was clipped by 6 bases and J by 0 bases; unmatched bases: 8. Germline CDR1 reads KGHSH; CDR2 reads LQKENI. CDR3 sequence: CASSTRGTGMNTEAFF. CDR3 in DNA: TGTGCCAGCTCCACCAGAGGGACAGGGATGAACACTGAAGCTTTCTTT.

J is TRBJ1-2 and V is TRBV7-9; TRBD1 agrees at 8 bases. J gave up 6 bases and V 1 base, and 7 bases lay outside the gene matches. The CDR3 covers 15 residues. In germline, CDR1 is SEHNR, CDR2 FQNEAQ (reference sequence). DNA of the CDR3: TGTGCCAGCAGCTTAGATGGCAGGGGGCTGAATGGCTACACCTTC. This encodes CASSLDGRGLNGYTF.

V is TRBV19 and J is TRBJ1-2, with 8 positions matching TRBD1. The CDR3 has 17 amino acids. Looked up from germline, CDR1 is LNHDA and CDR2 is SQIVND (reference sequence). J lost 1 base, V lost 1 base, and 8 bases had no gene match. The CDR3: CASSIVFGTGRNYGYTF. Here the CDR3 DNA reads TGTGCCAGTAGTATAGTGTTTGGGACAGGCCGTAACTATGGCTACACCTTC.

The chain links TRBV7-8 to TRBJ1-1, with 7 bases that match TRBD1. The CDR3 is made up of 14 amino acids. V trimming: 3 bases; J trimming: 1 base; junction bases outside the gene matches: 2. CDR1 SGHVS and CDR2 FQNEAQ come from the germline V gene. CDR3 DNA: TGTGCCAGCAGCTTCCCAGGGGGGAACACTGAAGCTTTCTTT. Translating it yields CASSFPGGNTEAFF.

This chain uses TRBV19 with TRBJ1-1; 8 positions match TRBD1. Trimming removed 4 bases from V and 8 bases from J; junction bases left unmatched: 9. The CDR3 contains 14 residues. Looked up from germline, CDR1 is LNHDA and CDR2 is SQIVND (reference sequence). CDR3 amino acids: CASSKGQGAWEAFF. The DNA for the CDR3 is TGTGCCAGTAGTAAAGGCCAGGGGGCCTGGGAAGCTTTCTTT.

This rearrangement joins TRBV6-5 to TRBJ1-4; D is undetermined. V shed 6 bases and J shed 0 bases, with 11 bases lying between them. The CDR3 has 15 amino acids. CDR1 is MNHEY and CDR2 is SVGAGI in the germline V gene. CDR3: CASRGQPATNEKLFF. In DNA form, the CDR3 reads TGTGCCAGCAGGGGCCAGCCTGCAACTAATGAAAAACTGTTTTTT.

V gene TRBV18 combines with J gene TRBJ2-5; no reliable D call. The CDR3 consists of 13 residues. V lost 5 bases, J lost 5 bases, and 12 bases lay in between. The V gene's germline CDR1 is KGHSH and CDR2 LQKENI. The CDR3 DNA reads as TGTGCCAGCTCATTTTACGACGGGGAGACCCAGTACTTC. Translating it yields CASSFYDGETQYF.

This clone was counted once. The chain carries TRBV7-2 and TRBJ1-3; a possible D gene is TRBD1 (5 bases). V shed 5 bases and J shed 2 bases, with 16 bases lying between them. Germline-derived CDR1 and CDR2 are SGHTA and FQGNSA. CDR3 length equals 16 residues. CDR3 loop: CASSPPNRQTGNTIYF. The CDR3 nucleotides are TGTGCCAGCAGCCCTCCCAACAGGCAAACTGGAAACACCATATATTTT.

This clone was detected ten times or more. V usage is TRBV4-1 and J usage is TRBJ1-6, with D unresolved. The CDR3 has 14 amino acids. The V end was cut by 5 bases, the J end by 5 bases, with 10 bases between. Germline CDR1 is MGHRA and CDR2 is YSYEKL. CDR3 nucleotide sequence: TGCGCCAGCAGCAACCGACATAATAATTCACCCCTCCACTTT. Encoded protein: CASSNRHNNSPLHF.

This clone was seen once. The V and J genes are TRBV7-8 and TRBJ2-5, with a possible D match to TRBD2 (6 bases). With 5 bases removed from V and 2 bases from J, the gap between germline ends came to 12 bases. There are 14 residues in the CDR3. In germline, CDR1 is SGHVS, CDR2 FQNEAQ. The CDR3 DNA follows: TGTGCCAGCAGCCGAGGGACTTCACAAGAGACCCAGTACTTC. The encoded protein is CASSRGTSQETQYF.

The genes are TRBV24-1 and TRBJ2-1; 9 nucleotides line up with TRBD1. Germline CDR1 KGHDR, CDR2 SFDVKD. The trim removed 3 bases at V and 3 bases at J, leaving 8 bases unmatched. The length of the CDR3 is 17 residues. Here the CDR3 DNA reads TGTGCCACCAGTGATCCCTCGGGACAGGGCTTCTACAATGAGCAGTTCTTC. Its protein product is CATSDPSGQGFYNEQFF.

CDR3 sequence (DNA): TGTGCCTACCTTCCGGGACTAGCGCTCAGGGGAGAGCAGTTCTTC. This gives the protein CAYLPGLALRGEQFF. This chain uses TRBV30 with TRBJ2-1; 10 positions agree with TRBD2. The J segment lost 10 bases and the V segment lost 7 bases, leaving 16 bases of the junction unmatched. The CDR3 sequence is 15 residues long. Germline CDR1 and CDR2: GTSNPN and SVGIG (reference sequence).

The rearrangement links TRBV5-8 to TRBJ2-7; possible D gene TRBD2, 5 bases. In germline, CDR1 is SGHTS, CDR2 YDEGEE. The CDR3 runs 13 residues. Trimming took off 6 bases at V and 2 bases at J, with 12 bases between the two ends. CDR3 DNA sequence: TGTGCCAGCATCCGAGGGCAGACCTACGAGCAGTACTTC. Amino acid sequence: CASIRGQTYEQYF.

V usage is TRBV7-9 and J usage is TRBJ2-5; possibly TRBD2 for D (5 bases). The CDR3 has 14 residues. Germline V lookup: CDR1 SEHNR, CDR2 FQNEAQ (reference sequence). Deletions cut 6 bases from V and 1 base from J, with 12 bases between. Here the CDR3 DNA reads TGTGCCAGCAGGGAGAGGGAATTCCAAGAGACCCAGTACTTC. It is translated as CASREREFQETQYF.

The V call is TRBV6-5, the J call TRBJ2-2; D is undetermined. Germline V CDR1 and CDR2: MNHEY, SVGAGI. V was cut by 7 bases and J by 8 bases, with 14 bases left in between. This CDR3 region has 13 residues. The CDR3 loop reads CASTPLNRGELFF. CDR3 DNA: TGTGCCAGCACCCCCCTAAACCGAGGGGAGCTGTTTTTT.

The chain joins TRBV7-2 to TRBJ2-5, with TRBD2 matching over 10 bases. Trimming removed 4 bases from V and 2 bases from J; junction bases left unmatched: 7. The CDR3 consists of 16 residues. The germline V gene has CDR1 SGHTA and CDR2 FQGNSA. The CDR3 DNA reads as TGTGCCAGCAGCTCGTTAGCGGGGGGTATTCAAGAGACCCAGTACTTC. It encodes CASSSLAGGIQETQYF.

This clone has a single count. The chain uses TRBV18 and TRBJ1-1; possible D gene TRBD1, 6 bases. Germline CDR1 is KGHSH and CDR2 is LQKENI. Between the trimmed V and J ends, which lost 1 base and 2 bases, there was a span of 14 bases. The CDR3 runs 16 residues. In DNA form, the CDR3 reads TGTGCCAGCTCACCACTTAGCCGGGACATAAACACTGAAGCTTTCTTT. Protein sequence: CASSPLSRDINTEAFF.

This clone has just a few counts. The rearrangement links TRBV18 to TRBJ1-2; perhaps TRBD1 as D (5 bases). The CDR3 totals 12 residues. V shed 6 bases and J shed 8 bases, with 13 bases lying between them. Germline lookup yields CDR1 KGHSH and CDR2 LQKENI. The CDR3 here is CASSVQGGGYTF. DNA of the CDR3: TGTGCCAGCTCTGTCCAGGGAGGCGGCTACACCTTC.

This chain uses TRBV30 with TRBJ1-6; D possibly corresponds to TRBD1 (5 bases). The CDR3 runs 13 residues. From germline, CDR1 is GTSNPN and CDR2 SVGIG (reference sequence). V was shortened by 1 base and J by 9 bases, with 10 bases between the two germline ends. CDR3: CAWSGQGFSPLHF. The CDR3 nucleotides read TGTGCCTGGAGTGGGCAGGGTTTTTCACCCCTCCACTTT.

The rearrangement uses TRBV20-1 and TRBJ1-2, with D possibly being TRBD1 (6 bases). Per the germline V gene, CDR1 is DFQATT and CDR2 is SNEGSKA (reference sequence). The CDR3 runs to 11 residues. V lost 3 bases and J lost 8, with 10 bases in between. CDR3 DNA sequence: TGCAGTGCTAGCCAGGGGCAAGGCTACACCTTC. Protein: CSASQGQGYTF.

The chain carries TRBV4-3 and TRBJ2-1; D might be TRBD2 (5 bases). CDR3 length equals 15 residues. The V gene's germline CDR1 is LGHNA and CDR2 YSLEER. With 6 bases removed from V and 0 bases from J, the gap between germline ends came to 12 bases. DNA of the CDR3: TGCGCCAGCAGTTCCGGACTTAGCTCCTACAATGAGCAGTTCTTC. It encodes CASSSGLSSYNEQFF.

J is TRBJ2-7 and V is TRBV7-2; D is uncertain. The CDR3 covers 14 residues. V lost 4 bases to trimming and J lost 2 bases, with 12 bases between them. CDR1 is SGHTA, CDR2 FQGNSA, per germline. The CDR3 reads CASSSYASTYEQYF. CDR3 sequence (DNA): TGTGCCAGCAGCTCCTACGCCTCCACCTACGAGCAGTACTTC.

This chain connects TRBV5-4 to TRBJ2-3; TRBD1 matches at 8 bases. Trimming cost V 9 bases and J 3 bases; bases outside gene matches: 6. Germline V gene data show CDR1 as SGHNT and CDR2 as YYREEE (reference sequence). The CDR3 sequence is 13 residues long. The CDR3 DNA reads as TGTGCCACCCAGGGGGCGCGGACAGATACGCAGTATTTT. As protein: CATQGARTDTQYF.

The rearrangement joins TRBV18 to TRBJ2-2, with TRBD1 matching over 9 bases. Germline CDR1 is KGHSH and CDR2 is LQKENI. V lost 6 bases to trimming and J lost 9 bases; unmatched junction nucleotides: 8. The CDR3 runs 14 residues. For the CDR3, the DNA is TGTGCCAGCTCCCCCGGGACAGGGACCCGGGAGCTGTTTTTT. Protein: CASSPGTGTRELFF.

The V and J genes are TRBV4-1 and TRBJ2-3, with D hard to call. The germline V and J ends were trimmed by 5 bases and 4 bases, with 16 bases remaining between them. The CDR3 extends over 15 amino acids. The germline CDR1 and CDR2 sequences are MGHRA and YSYEKL. CDR3 coding DNA: TGCGCCAGCAGCGCGGAAACCGGGTTTTCAGATACGCAGTATTTT. Translated: CASSAETGFSDTQYF.